This record concerns one T cell receptor (beta chain) sequence. The antigen remains undetermined. The source material, RNA transcripts, was used to amplify TCR beta CDR3 regions. A set of HTBI primers served as the primers for a first-round RT-PCR of the TCR CDR3. TCRdb reanalysed the multiplex PCR reads using MiXCR and keeps one entry per CDR3 protein. The table has a few hundred thousand distinct CDR3 sequences, about half seen once; the top ten hold around 7.7%. Calling Graves' hyperthyroidism stable meant ophthalmopathy did not progress within 18 months. Hyperthyroidism was newly diagnosed in patients aged 18 to 65 (duration under 2 months). Diagnostic assessment was based on clinical symptoms, serum thyroxine and TRAb, thyroid ultrasound and orbital computed tomography. This entry belongs to a study of T cells in Graves' hyperthyroidism and ophthalmopathy. Overall study findings and caveats: Median prediction lead before ophthalmopathy onset was 5 to 7.5 months with the model.

CDR3 size: 13 residues. CDR1 and CDR2 from the germline V gene are MNHEY and SVGAGI. This receptor was taken from a woman between 18 and 29 years old with Graves' hyperthyroidism. The chain combines TRBV6-5 with TRBJ2-7; no firm D call. The DNA end is a closer match to TRBJ2-1, so the J assignment may be wrong. The source material was peripheral blood or thyroid tissue (not recorded which). Written as DNA, the CDR3 is TGTGCCAGCAGTTACAGGGAACACAATGAGCAGTTCTTC. Protein sequence: CASSYREHNEQFF.